The rows below give T cell receptor beta chains drawn from one sample of a study of CD8+ T cells in alopecia areata. The assay was immunoSEQ multiplex PCR, and TCRdb's table has in-frame clones only and misses some. The table has some 180,000 clones, 40% to 65% seen once. Specimen: CD8+ T cells sorted from blood, collected at week 24, from a patient treated with tofacitinib. The source is a human donor with alopecia areata. Both conserved end residues are part of each CDR3. D genes are given only for firm matches. Size is stated for part of the rows, as once, few or many counts, or as a class when the clone is expanded.

V gene	J gene	clone size	D gene	CDR3 protein	CDR3 DNA
TRBV30	TRBJ1-1	.	.	CAWGTVTEAFF	TGTGCCTGGGGAACAGTGACTGAAGCTTTCTTT
TRBV5-1	TRBJ2-5	.	.	CASSSNGFETQYF	TGCGCCAGCAGCTCCAACGGTTTTGAGACCCAGTACTTC
TRBV29-1	TRBJ2-7	few	.	CSVVTPGLAYEQYF	TGCAGCGTTGTGACCCCAGGGCTAGCCTACGAGCAGTACTTC
TRBV30	TRBJ2-7	.	.	CAWSEGTSYEQYF	TGTGCCTGGAGTGAAGGGACCTCCTACGAGCAGTACTTC
TRBV6-5	TRBJ1-1	.	.	CASSYSKGTEAFF	TGTGCCAGCAGTTACTCGAAGGGCACTGAAGCTTTCTTT
TRBV30	TRBJ1-2	.	.	CAWSEGGKGYTF	TGTGCCTGGAGTGAAGGGGGGAAGGGCTACACCTTC
TRBV27	TRBJ1-1	.	.	CASRLAPGLGAFF	TGTGCCAGCCGACTAGCACCGGGACTTGGAGCTTTCTTT
TRBV9	TRBJ1-1	.	TRBD1	CASSVGDRVTEAFF	TGTGCCAGCAGCGTAGGGGACAGGGTCACTGAAGCTTTCTTT
TRBV19	TRBJ2-3	few	.	CATEGESDTQYF	TGTGCCACCGAAGGGGAGTCAGATACGCAGTATTTT
TRBV9	TRBJ1-1	.	.	CASSPTGTLNTEAFF	TGTGCCAGCAGCCCGACCGGGACGTTGAACACTGAAGCTTTCTTT
TRBV12-5	TRBJ1-2	few	.	CASGPTDSYGYTF	TGTGCTAGTGGTCCAACTGACAGCTATGGCTACACCTTC
TRBV29-1	TRBJ2-7	.	TRBD1	CSVYRDRTYEQYF	TGCAGCGTATACCGGGACAGGACCTACGAGCAGTACTTC
TRBV4-1	TRBJ2-5	.	.	CASSPGSQETQYF	TGCGCCAGCAGCCCCGGCTCTCAAGAGACCCAGTACTTC
TRBV9	TRBJ1-4	once	.	CASSVDGGPNEKLFF	TGTGCCAGCAGCGTAGATGGGGGCCCGAATGAAAAACTGTTTTTT
TRBV27	TRBJ2-7	.	.	CASSWGLPTYEQYF	TGTGCCAGCAGTTGGGGGCTCCCCACTTACGAGCAGTACTTC
TRBV30	TRBJ2-1	.	TRBD2	CARGTNNEQFF	TGTGCCCGGGGGACTAACAATGAGCAGTTCTTC
TRBV7-9	TRBJ1-5	.	.	CASSSALGPQHF	TGTGCCAGCAGCTCCGCTCTAGGGCCCCAGCATTTT
TRBV12-5	TRBJ2-3	.	TRBD1	CASDGQVRDTQYF	TGTGCTAGTGACGGACAGGTTCGAGATACGCAGTATTTT
TRBV29-1	TRBJ2-7	.	.	CSVEAGTPYEQYF	TGCAGCGTTGAGGCGGGGACCCCCTACGAGCAGTACTTC
TRBV7-9	TRBJ1-1	.	.	CASSGPPGGTEAFF	TGTGCCAGCAGCGGGCCTCCGGGGGGCACTGAAGCTTTCTTT
TRBV29-1	TRBJ1-1	.	.	CSVREVREAFF	TGCAGCGTTAGGGAGGTCAGAGAAGCTTTCTTT
TRBV13	TRBJ2-7	few	.	CASSLGQRPYEQYF	TGTGCCAGCAGCTTAGGACAGCGACCCTACGAGCAGTACTTC
TRBV27	TRBJ1-5	.	TRBD1	CASSTRTGRDQPQHF	TGTGCCAGCAGTACCCGGACAGGGCGTGATCAGCCCCAGCATTTT
TRBV29-1	TRBJ2-7	few	.	CSVGGGSLSEQYF	TGCAGCGTTGGAGGGGGATCCTTATCCGAGCAGTACTTC
TRBV5-1	TRBJ1-5	.	TRBD1	CASSSYPTGQGDQPQHF	TGCGCCAGCAGCTCCTATCCTACGGGACAGGGGGATCAGCCCCAGCATTTT
TRBV27	TRBJ2-7	.	.	CAVLAVAGGDEQYF	TGTGCTGTATTAGCGGTGGCTGGTGGTGACGAGCAGTACTTC
TRBV30	TRBJ2-3	few	.	CAWSIMADSTDTQYF	TGTGCCTGGAGTATAATGGCGGATAGCACAGATACGCAGTATTTT
TRBV2	TRBJ1-1	.	.	CASRPGQLNTEAFF	TGTGCCAGCAGACCCGGACAGCTTAACACTGAAGCTTTCTTT
TRBV27	TRBJ2-1	.	TRBD2	CASSPSAGAKLNEQFF	TGTGCCAGCAGCCCATCAGCGGGGGCGAAGTTAAATGAGCAGTTCTTC
TRBV28	TRBJ1-2	.	.	CASMRGYGYTF	TGTGCCAGCATGAGGGGCTATGGCTACACCTTC
TRBV29-1	TRBJ2-2	few	.	CSVERVNTGELFF	TGCAGCGTTGAACGGGTGAACACCGGGGAGCTGTTTTTT
TRBV7-9	TRBJ1-2	few	.	CASSLETYGYTF	TGTGCCAGCAGCTTAGAAACATATGGCTACACCTTC
TRBV29-1	TRBJ2-3	.	.	CSVVTGDTDTQYF	TGCAGCGTTGTAACGGGGGACACAGATACGCAGTATTTT